The clone carrying this T cell receptor beta chain has ten or more counts. This entry belongs to a study of T-cell memory formation after mild COVID-19. In TCRdb, the 5' RACE reads were re-called with MiXCR into one record per CDR3 protein. The data hold 270,000 or so distinct CDR3 sequences, with more than 15% observed a single time. The origin of this receptor is a man between 18 and 35 years old who had mild COVID-19 (a few samples of this study predate the infection). Cell type and time point are not known. Material: PBMCs or a T cell subset sorted from them (not recorded which).

CDR3 sequence reads: CATQGAAGANVLTF. DNA for the CDR3: TGTGCCACCCAGGGGGCTGCTGGGGCCAACGTCCTGACTTTC. The chain has TRBV24-1 and TRBJ2-6, with TRBD1 identical over 8 bases. This CDR3 contains 14 residues. The germline V gene encodes CDR1 KGHDR and CDR2 SFDVKD. Trimming at V came to 9 bases and at J to 2 bases, leaving 2 bases not matched to a gene.